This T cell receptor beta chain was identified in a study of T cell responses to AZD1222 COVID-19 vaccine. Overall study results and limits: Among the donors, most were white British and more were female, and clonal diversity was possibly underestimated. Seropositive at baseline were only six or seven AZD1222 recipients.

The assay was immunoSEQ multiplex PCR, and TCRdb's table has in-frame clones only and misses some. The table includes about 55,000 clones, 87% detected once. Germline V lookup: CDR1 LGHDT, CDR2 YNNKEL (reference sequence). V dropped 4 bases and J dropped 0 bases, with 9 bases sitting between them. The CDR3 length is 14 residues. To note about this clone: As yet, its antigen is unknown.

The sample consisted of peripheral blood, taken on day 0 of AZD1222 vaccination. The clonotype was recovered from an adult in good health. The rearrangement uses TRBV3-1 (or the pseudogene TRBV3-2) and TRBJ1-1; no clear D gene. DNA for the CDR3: TGTGCCAGCAGCCCGTCGGGTATGAACACTGAAGCTTTCTTT. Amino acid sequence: CASSPSGMNTEAFF.